This TCR beta chain was obtained from a study of T cell repertoires in cytomegalovirus infection (dated by TCRdb to about 2019). A note on the overall study: Alongside well-studied HLA-B-restricted epitopes, the peptide stimulations were aimed at recently identified HLA-C-restricted CMV epitopes, whose presentation resists viral immunomodulation. Because public TCR beta signatures pointed to carriage of CMV infection together with the matching HLA type, the HLA type of each donor mattered for the analysis.

The run used an Illumina HiSeq 1500. The public reads were reanalyzed by TCRdb: fastp trimming at Q25, MiXCR alignment, in-frame beta chains only. For every CDR3 protein sequence, its rows merge into one entry that carries the most common genes and DNA. This sample comprises roughly 860,000 distinct CDR3 sequences, about 31% of them detected only once. Of the sample, roughly 12% falls within the top ten clones. Per the publication, the treatment or condition label means: in vitro stimulation with specific CMV peptide epitopes to enrich CMV-specific T cells. Here is what the overall study found, with its caveats: The ex vivo response was dominated by HLA-C-restricted CMV-specific TCR beta clonotypes, which also provided the single most frequent clonotype in two of eight donors. Cumulative frequency of public TCR beta family members discriminated carriers of CMV infection plus the relevant HLA type in this cohort and an independent 352-donor cohort.

With respect to this clonotype: Its antigen is still unknown. Nothing much larger sits one base from this clone, and base qualities are not available.

Taken from the germline V gene, the CDR1 and CDR2 loops are SGHTA and FQGNSA. From its cysteine to its phenylalanine, the CDR3 spans 15 amino acids. Kept here is only the CDR3 DNA, which spans 45 bases and is read in frame from base 1. V is trimmed back by 5 bases and J by 5 bases, and the junction contains 6 bases that no gene match accounts for. Sequenced material: cultured CD8+ T cells from PBMCs, taken from culture after CMV antigen stimulation. The sequence came from a human donor in good health (CMV status not recorded). Some clones in this sample may be carry-over from other donors' samples. The chain uses TRBV7-2 and TRBJ1-5, and 10 junction bases match TRBD1. The nucleotide sequence reads as follows: TGTGCCAGCAGCCCCCTCGGGACAGGGGATCAGCCCCAGCATTTT. The translation is CASSPLGTGDQPQHF.